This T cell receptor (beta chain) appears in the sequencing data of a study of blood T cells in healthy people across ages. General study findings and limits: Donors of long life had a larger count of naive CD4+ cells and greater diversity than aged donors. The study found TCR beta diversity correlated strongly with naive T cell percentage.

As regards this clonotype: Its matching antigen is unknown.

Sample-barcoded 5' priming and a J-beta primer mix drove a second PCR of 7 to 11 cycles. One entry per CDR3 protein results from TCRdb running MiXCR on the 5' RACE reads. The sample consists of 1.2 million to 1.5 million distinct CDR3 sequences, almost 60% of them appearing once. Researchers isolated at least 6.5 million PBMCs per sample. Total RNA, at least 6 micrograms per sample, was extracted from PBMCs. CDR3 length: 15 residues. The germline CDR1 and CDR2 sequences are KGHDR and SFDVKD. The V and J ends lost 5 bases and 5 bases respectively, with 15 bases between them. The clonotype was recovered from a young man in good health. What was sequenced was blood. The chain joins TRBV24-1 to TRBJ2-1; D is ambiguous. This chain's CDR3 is CATSGIGRRNNEQFF. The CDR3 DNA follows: TGTGCCACCAGTGGTATAGGGCGTCGGAACAATGAGCAGTTCTTC.